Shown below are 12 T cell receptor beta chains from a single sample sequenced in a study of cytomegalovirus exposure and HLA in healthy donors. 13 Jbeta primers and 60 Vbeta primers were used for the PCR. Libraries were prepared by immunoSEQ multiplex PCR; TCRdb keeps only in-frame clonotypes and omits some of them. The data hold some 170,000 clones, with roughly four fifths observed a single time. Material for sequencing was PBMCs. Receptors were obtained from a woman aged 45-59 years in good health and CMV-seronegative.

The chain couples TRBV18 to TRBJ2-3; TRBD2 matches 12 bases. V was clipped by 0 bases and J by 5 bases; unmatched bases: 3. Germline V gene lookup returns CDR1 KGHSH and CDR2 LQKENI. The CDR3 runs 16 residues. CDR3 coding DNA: TGTGCCAGCTCACCACCCCTAGCGGGGGGGCTAGATACGCAGTATTTT. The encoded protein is CASSPPLAGGLDTQYF. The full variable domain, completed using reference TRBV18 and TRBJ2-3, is NAGVMQNPRHLVRRRGQEARLRCSPMKGHSHVYWYRQLPEEGLKFMVYLQKENIIDESGMPKERFSAEFPKEGPSILRIQQVVRGDSAAYFCASSPPLAGGLDTQYFGPGTRLTVL.

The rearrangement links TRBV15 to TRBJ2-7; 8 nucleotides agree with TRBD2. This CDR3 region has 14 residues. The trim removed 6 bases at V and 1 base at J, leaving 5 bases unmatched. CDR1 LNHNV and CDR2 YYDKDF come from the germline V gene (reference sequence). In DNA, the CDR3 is TGTGCCACCAGTTCGGGGGGGGGATCCTACGAGCAGTACTTC. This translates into CATSSGGGSYEQYF.

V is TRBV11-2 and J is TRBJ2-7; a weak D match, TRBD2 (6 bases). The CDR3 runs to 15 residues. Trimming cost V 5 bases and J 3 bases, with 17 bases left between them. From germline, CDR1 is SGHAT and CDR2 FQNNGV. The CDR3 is CASSTQPGLSYEQYF. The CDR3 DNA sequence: TGTGCCAGCAGCACCCAGCCGGGACTTAGCTACGAGCAGTACTTC.

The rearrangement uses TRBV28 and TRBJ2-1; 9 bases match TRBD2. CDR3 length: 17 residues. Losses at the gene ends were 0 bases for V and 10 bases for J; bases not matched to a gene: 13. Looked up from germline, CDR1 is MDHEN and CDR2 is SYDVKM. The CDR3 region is CASSLWELAGENGEQFF. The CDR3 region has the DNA TGTGCCAGCAGTTTATGGGAACTAGCGGGCGAAAACGGGGAGCAGTTCTTC. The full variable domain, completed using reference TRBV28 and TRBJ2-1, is DVKVTQSSRYLVKRTGEKVFLECVQDMDHENMFWYRQDPGLGLRLIYFSYDVKMKEKGDIPEGYSVSREKKERFSLILESASTNQTSMYLCASSLWELAGENGEQFFGPGTRLTVL.

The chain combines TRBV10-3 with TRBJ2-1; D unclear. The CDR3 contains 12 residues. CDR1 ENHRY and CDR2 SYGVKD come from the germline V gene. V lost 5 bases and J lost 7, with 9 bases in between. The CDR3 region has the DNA TGTGCCATCAGTCCAGCGCCGAATGAGCAGTTCTTC. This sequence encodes CAISPAPNEQFF.

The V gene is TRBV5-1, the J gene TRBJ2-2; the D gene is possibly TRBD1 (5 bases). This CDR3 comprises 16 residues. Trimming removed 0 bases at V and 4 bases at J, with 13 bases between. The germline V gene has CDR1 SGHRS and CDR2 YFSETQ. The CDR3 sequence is CASSLAQDSSTGELFF. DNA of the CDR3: TGCGCCAGCAGCTTGGCGCAAGACAGCTCCACCGGGGAGCTGTTTTTT. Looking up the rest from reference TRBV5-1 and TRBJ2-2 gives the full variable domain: KAGVTQTPRYLIKTRGQQVTLSCSPISGHRSVSWYQQTPGQGLQFLFEYFSETQRNKGNFPGRFSGRQFSNSRSEMNVSTLELGDSALYLCASSLAQDSSTGELFFGEGSRLTVL.

Written as DNA, the CDR3 is TGTGCCAGCAGCGCACTAGCGTCGTCCTACAATGAGCAGTTCTTC. This codes for CASSALASSYNEQFF. The chain has TRBV7-7 and TRBJ2-1; 7 nucleotides agree with TRBD2. CDR1 is SSHAT and CDR2 is FNYEAQ in the germline V gene (reference sequence). The CDR3 contains 15 residues. J lost 1 base, V lost 5 bases, and 5 bases had no gene match.

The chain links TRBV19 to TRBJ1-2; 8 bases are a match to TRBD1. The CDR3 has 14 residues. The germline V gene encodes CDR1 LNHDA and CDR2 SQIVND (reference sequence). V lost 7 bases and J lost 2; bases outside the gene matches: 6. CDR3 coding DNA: TGTGCCAGTAATCCGACAGGGGCCAACTATGGCTACACCTTC. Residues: CASNPTGANYGYTF.

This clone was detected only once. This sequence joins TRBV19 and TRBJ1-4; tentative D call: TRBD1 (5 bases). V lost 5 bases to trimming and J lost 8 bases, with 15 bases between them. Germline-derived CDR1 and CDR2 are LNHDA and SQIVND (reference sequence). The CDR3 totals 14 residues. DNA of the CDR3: TGTGCCAGTAGTCCGGACCTCGGGGGGGAAAAACTGTTTTTT. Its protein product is CASSPDLGGEKLFF.

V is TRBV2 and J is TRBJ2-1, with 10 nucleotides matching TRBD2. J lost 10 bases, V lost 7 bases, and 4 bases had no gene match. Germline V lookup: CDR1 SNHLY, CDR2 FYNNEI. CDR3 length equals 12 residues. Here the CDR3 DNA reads TGTGCCAGCAACCTAGCGGGAGTCGAGCAGTTCTTC. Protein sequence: CASNLAGVEQFF.

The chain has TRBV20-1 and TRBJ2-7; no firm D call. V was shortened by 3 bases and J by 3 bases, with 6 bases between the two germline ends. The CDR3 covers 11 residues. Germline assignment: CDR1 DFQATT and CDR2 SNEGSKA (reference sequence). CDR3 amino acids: CSASYSYEQYF. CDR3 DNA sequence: TGCAGTGCTAGTTATAGCTACGAGCAGTACTTC.

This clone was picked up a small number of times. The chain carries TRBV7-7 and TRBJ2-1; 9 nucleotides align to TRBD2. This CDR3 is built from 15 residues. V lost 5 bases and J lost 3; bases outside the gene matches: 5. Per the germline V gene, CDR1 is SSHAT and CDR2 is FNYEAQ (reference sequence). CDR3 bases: TGTGCCAGCAGCCCGCTAGCGGGACACTACAATGAGCAGTTCTTC. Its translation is CASSPLAGHYNEQFF.